This T cell receptor (beta chain) stems from a study of long-term antiretroviral therapy in people with HIV. About the research overall: About a decade before 2015, the earliest samples were taken when ART was typically delayed.

Treated in the United States were all of the participants with HIV. About this clone: Its cognate antigen is unknown.

Findings and caveats of the study: Every time point showed a repertoire led by clones expanded before ART. The study found narrower CDR3 length ranges in HIV repertoires than in controls.

The assay used was immunoSEQ (version v3.0), run at survey level. This table comes from immunoSEQ multiplex PCR, and its TCRdb copy is limited to in-frame clones, with some not included. The sample holds over 25,000 clones, 65% to 85% seen once. The receptor was isolated from a man between 35 and 55 years old with HIV. The sequenced sample was unsorted PBMCs, obtained 3 years after starting antiretroviral therapy.

The CDR3 spells CASSFLGGDQPQHF. As DNA, the CDR3 is TGTGCCAGCAGCTTTTTAGGTGGCGATCAGCCCCAGCATTTT. This chain uses TRBV11-2 with TRBJ1-5; D is unclear. The length of the CDR3 is 14 residues. V was shortened by 3 bases and J by 5 bases, with 11 bases between the two germline ends. Germline V gives CDR1 SGHAT, CDR2 FQNNGV.